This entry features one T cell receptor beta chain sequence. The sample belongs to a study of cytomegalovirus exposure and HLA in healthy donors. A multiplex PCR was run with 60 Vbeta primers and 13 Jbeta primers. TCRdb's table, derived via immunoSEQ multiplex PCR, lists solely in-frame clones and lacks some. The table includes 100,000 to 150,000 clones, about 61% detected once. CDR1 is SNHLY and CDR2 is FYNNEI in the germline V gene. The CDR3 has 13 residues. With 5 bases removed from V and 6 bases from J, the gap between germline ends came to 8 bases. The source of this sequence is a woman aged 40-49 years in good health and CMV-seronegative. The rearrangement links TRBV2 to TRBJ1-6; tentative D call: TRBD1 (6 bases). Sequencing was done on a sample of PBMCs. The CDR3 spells CASSLQGNSPLHF. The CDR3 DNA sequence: TGTGCCAGCAGTTTACAGGGTAATTCACCCCTCCACTTT.